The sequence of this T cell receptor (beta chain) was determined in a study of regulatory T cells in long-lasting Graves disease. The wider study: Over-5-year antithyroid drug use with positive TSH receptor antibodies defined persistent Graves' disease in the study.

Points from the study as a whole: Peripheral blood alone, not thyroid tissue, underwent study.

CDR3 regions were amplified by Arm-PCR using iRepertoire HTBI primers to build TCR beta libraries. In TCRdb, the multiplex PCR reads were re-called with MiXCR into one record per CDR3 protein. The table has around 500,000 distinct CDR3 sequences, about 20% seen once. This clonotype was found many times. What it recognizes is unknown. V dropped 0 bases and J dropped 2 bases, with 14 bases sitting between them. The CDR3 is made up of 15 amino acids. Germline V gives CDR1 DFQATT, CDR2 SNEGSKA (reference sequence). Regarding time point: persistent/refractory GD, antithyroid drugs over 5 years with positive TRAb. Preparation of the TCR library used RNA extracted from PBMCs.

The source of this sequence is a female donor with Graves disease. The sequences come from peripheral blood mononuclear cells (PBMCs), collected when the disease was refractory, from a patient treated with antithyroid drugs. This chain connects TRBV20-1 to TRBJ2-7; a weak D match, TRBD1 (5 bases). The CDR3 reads CSARDRPGWAYEQYF. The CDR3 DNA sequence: TGCAGTGCTAGAGATCGCCCAGGGTGGGCCTACGAGCAGTACTTC.